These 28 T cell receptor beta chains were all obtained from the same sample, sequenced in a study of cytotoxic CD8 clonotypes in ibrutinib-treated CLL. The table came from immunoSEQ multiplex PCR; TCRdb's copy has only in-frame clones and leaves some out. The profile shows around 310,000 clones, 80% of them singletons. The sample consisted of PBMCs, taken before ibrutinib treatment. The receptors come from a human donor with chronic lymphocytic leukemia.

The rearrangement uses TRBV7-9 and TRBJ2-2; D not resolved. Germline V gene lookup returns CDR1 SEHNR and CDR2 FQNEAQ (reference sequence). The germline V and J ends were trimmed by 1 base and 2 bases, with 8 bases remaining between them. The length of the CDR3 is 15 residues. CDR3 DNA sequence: TGTGCCAGCAGCTTAGTGGCGCGTAACACCGGGGAGCTGTTTTTT. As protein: CASSLVARNTGELFF.

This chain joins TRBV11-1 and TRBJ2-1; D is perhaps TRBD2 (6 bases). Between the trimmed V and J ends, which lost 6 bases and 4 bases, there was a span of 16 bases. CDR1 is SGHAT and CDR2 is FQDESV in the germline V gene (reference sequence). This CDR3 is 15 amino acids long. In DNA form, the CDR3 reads TGTGCCAGCAGGAGCCCCGGGACTGTGTACAATGAGCAGTTCTTC. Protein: CASRSPGTVYNEQFF.

Here the CDR3 reads CASSYSSDTQYF. The CDR3 DNA sequence: TGTGCCAGCAGTTACTCCTCAGATACGCAGTATTTT. This rearrangement joins TRBV6-6 to TRBJ2-3, with D unresolved. Germline CDR1 and CDR2: MNHNY and SVGAGI (reference sequence). The CDR3 is made up of 12 amino acids. V gave up 0 bases and J gave up 4 bases, with 2 bases separating them.

The DNA of the CDR3 is TGTGCCAGCAGCCTTTTGACTTACAGGGATGGCTACACCTTC. This gives the protein CASSLLTYRDGYTF. This rearrangement joins TRBV4-2 to TRBJ1-2; perhaps TRBD1 as D (6 bases). Looked up from germline, CDR1 is LGHNA and CDR2 is YNFKEQ. There are 14 residues in the CDR3. The ends were cut back, 4 bases at V and 6 bases at J, with 15 bases in the middle.

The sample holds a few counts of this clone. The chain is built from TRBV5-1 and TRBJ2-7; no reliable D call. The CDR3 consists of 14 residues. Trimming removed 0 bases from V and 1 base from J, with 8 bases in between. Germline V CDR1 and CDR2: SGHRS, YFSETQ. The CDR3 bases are TGCGCCAGCAGCTTGGAGTCTCGATCCTACGAGCAGTACTTC. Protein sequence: CASSLESRSYEQYF.

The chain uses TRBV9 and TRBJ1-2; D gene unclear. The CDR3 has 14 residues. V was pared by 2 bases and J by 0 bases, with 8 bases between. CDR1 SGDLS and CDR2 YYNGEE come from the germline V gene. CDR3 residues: CASSVNKANYGYTF. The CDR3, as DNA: TGTGCCAGCAGCGTGAACAAAGCTAACTATGGCTACACCTTC.

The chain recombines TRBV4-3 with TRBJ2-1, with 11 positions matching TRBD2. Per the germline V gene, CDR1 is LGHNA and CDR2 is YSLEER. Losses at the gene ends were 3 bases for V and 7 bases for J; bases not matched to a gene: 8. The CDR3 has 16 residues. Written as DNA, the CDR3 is TGCGCCAGCAGCCAGGCACTAGCGGGAGTTTCAAATGAGCAGTTCTTC. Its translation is CASSQALAGVSNEQFF.

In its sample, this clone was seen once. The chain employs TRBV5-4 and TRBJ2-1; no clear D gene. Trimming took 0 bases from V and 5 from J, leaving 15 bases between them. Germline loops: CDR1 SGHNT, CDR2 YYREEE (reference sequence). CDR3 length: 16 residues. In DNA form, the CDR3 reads TGTGCCAGCAGCTTGGACCCCGTTCCCACAGACAATGAGCAGTTCTTC. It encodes CASSLDPVPTDNEQFF.

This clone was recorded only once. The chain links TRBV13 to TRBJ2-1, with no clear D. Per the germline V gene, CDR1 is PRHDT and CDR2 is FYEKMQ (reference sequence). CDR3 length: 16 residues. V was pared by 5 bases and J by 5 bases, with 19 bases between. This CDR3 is CASSTWTFTKNNEQFF. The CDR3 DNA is TGTGCCAGCAGCACATGGACCTTCACCAAGAACAATGAGCAGTTCTTC.

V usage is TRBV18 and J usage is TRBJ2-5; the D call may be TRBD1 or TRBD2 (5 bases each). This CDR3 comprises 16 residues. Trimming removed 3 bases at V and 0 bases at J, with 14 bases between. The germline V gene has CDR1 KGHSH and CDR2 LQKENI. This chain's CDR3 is CASSPYGGQYQETQYF. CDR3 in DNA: TGTGCCAGCTCACCGTATGGGGGTCAGTACCAAGAGACCCAGTACTTC.

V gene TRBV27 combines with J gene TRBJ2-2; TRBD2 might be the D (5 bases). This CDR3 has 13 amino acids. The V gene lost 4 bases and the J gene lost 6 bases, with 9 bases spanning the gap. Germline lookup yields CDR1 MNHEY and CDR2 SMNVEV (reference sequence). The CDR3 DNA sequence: TGTGCCAGCAGTTCGGGGTTATCCGGGGAGCTGTTTTTT. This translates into CASSSGLSGELFF.

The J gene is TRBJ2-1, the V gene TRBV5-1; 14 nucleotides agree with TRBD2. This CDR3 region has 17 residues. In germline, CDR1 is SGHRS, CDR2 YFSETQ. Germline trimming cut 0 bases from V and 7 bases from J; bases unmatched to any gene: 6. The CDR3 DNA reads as TGCGCCAGCAGCTTGGGACTAGCGGGAGGGCCGCGGAATGAGCAGTTCTTC. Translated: CASSLGLAGGPRNEQFF.

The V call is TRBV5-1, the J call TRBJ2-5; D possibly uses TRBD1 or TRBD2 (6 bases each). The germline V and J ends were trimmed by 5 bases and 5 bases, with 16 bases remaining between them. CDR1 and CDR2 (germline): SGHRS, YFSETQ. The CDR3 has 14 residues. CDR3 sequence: CASRVGGQGETQYF. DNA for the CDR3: TGCGCCAGCAGAGTAGGGGGGCAAGGGGAGACCCAGTACTTC.

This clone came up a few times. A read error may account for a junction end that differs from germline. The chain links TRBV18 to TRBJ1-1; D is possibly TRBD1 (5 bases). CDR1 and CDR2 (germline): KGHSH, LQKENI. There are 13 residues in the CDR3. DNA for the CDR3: TGTGCCAGCCCCGGACACCAGAACGCTGAAGCTTTCTTT. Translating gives CASPGHQNAEAFF.

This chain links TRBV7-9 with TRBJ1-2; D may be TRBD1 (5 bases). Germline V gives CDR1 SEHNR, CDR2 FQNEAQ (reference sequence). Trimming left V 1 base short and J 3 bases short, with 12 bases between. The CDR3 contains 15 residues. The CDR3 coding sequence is TGTGCCAGCAGCTTAGGGGGGACTACCGACTATGGCTACACCTTC. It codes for CASSLGGTTDYGYTF.

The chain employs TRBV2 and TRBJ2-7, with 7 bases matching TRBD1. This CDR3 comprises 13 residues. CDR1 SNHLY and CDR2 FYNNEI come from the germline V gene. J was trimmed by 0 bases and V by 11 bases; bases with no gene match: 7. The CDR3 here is CAGRTGNSYEQYF. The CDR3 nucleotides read TGTGCCGGACGGACAGGAAACTCCTACGAGCAGTACTTC.

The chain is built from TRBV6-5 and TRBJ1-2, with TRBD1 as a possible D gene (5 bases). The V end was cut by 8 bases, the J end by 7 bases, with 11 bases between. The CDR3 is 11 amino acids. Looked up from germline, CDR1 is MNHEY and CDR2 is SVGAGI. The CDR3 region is CASQTAGGYTF. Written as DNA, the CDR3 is TGTGCCAGCCAGACAGCCGGTGGCTACACCTTC.

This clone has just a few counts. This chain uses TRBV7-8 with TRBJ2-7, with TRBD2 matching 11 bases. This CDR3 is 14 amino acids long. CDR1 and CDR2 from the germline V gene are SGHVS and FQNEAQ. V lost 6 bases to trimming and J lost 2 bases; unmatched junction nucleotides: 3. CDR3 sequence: CASSGGLAAYEQYF. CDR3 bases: TGTGCCAGCAGTGGGGGACTAGCGGCCTACGAGCAGTACTTC. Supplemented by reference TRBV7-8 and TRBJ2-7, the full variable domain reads GAGVSQSPRYKVAKRGQDVALRCDPISGHVSLFWYQQALGQGPEFLTYFQNEAQLDKSGLPSDRFFAERPEGSVSTLKIQRTQQEDSAVYLCASSGGLAAYEQYFGPGTRLTVT.

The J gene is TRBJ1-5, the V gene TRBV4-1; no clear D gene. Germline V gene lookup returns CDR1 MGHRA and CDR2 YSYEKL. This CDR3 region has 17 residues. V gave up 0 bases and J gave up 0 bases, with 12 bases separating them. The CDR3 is CASSQDNERNSNQPQHF. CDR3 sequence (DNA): TGCGCCAGCAGCCAAGATAATGAGAGAAATAGCAATCAGCCCCAGCATTTT.

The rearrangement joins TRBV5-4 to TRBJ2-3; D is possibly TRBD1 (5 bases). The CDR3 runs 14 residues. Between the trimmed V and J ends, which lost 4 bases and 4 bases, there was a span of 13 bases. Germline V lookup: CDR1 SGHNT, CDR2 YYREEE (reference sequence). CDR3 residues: CASSQPRVADTQYF. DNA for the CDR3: TGTGCCAGCAGCCAACCCAGGGTTGCAGATACGCAGTATTTT.

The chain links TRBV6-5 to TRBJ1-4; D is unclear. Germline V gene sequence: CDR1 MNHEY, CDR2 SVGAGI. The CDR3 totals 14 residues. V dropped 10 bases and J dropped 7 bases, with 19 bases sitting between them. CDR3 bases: TGTGCCACCTTCGACCGTGGATTGGGTGAAAAACTGTTTTTT. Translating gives CATFDRGLGEKLFF.

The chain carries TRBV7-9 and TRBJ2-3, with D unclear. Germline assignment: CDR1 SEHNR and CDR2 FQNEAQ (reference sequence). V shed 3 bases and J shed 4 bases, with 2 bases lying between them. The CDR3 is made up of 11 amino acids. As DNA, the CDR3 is TGTGCCAGCAGCTTCGCAGATACGCAGTATTTT. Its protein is CASSFADTQYF.

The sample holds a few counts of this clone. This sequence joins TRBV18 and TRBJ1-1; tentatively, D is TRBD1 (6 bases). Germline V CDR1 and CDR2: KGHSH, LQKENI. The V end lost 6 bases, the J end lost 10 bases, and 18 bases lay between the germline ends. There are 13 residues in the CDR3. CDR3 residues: CASSLTGDKRAFF. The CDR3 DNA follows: TGTGCCAGCTCCCTAACTGGGGACAAAAGAGCTTTCTTT.

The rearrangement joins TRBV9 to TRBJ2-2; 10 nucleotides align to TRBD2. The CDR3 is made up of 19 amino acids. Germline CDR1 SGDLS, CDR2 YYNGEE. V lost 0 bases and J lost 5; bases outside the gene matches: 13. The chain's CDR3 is CASSVAVSRSGRDTGELFF. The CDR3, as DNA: TGTGCCAGCAGCGTAGCCGTCTCGAGGAGCGGGAGGGATACCGGGGAGCTGTTTTTT.

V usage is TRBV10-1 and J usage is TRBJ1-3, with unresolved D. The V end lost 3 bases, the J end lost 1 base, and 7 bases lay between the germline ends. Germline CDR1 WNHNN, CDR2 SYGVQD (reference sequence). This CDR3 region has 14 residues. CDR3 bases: TGCGCCAGCAGTGAATCGGCTTCTGGAAACACCATATATTTT. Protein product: CASSESASGNTIYF.

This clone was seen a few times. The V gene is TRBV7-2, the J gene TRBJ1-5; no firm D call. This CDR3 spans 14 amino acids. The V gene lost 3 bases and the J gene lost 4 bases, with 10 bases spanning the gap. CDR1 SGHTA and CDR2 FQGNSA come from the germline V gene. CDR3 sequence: CASSLIGSNQPQHF. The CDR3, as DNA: TGTGCCAGCAGCTTGATCGGGTCGAATCAGCCCCAGCATTTT.

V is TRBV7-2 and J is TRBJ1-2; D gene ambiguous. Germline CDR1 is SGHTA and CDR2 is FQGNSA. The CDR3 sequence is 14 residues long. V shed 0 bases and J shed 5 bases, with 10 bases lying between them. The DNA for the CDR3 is TGTGCCAGCAGCTTAGCCGTAGAAGTTTATGGCTACACCTTC. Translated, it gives CASSLAVEVYGYTF.

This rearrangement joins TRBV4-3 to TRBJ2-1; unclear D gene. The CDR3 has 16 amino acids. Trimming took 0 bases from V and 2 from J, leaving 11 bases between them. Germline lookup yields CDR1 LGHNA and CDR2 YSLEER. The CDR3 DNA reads TGCGCCAGCAGCCAAGATAAACTAACTGCCTACAATGAGCAGTTCTTC. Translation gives CASSQDKLTAYNEQFF.